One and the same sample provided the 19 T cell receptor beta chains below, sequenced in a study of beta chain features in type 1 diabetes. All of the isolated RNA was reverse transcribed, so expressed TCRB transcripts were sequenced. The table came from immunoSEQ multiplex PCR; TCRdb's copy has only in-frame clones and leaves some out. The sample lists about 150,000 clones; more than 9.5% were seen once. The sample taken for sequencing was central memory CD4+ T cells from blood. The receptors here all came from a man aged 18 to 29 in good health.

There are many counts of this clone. This CDR3 reads CSVAGGRKTGELFF. The CDR3 nucleotides are TGCAGCGTTGCTGGGGGGCGTAAGACCGGGGAGCTGTTTTTT. This chain connects TRBV29-1 to TRBJ2-2, with D possibly called TRBD1 or TRBD2 (6 bases each). CDR3 size: 14 residues. V was clipped by 4 bases and J by 5 bases, with 14 bases between them. CDR1 and CDR2 from the germline V gene are SQVTM and ANQGSEA.

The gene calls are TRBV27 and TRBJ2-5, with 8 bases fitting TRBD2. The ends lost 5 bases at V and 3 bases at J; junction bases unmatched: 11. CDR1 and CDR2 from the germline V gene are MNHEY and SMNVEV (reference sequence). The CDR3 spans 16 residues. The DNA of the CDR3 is TGTGCCAGCAGTCCCGGCGGGGCAGCGGGAGAAGAGACCCAGTACTTC. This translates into CASSPGGAAGEETQYF.

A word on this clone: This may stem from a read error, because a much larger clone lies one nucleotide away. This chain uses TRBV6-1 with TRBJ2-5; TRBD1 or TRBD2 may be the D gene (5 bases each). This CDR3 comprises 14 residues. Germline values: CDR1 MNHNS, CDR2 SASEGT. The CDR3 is CASRGGGLGESQYF. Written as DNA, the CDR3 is TGTGCCAGCAGGGGTGGGGGTTTGGGAGAGTCCCAGTACTTC.

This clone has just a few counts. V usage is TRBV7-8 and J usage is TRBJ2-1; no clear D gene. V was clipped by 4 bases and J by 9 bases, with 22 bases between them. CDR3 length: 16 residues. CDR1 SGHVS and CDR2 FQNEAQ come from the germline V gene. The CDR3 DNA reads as TGTGCCAGCAGCTCCAATCCACGGGCGTCGACGGGTGAGCAGTTCTTC. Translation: CASSSNPRASTGEQFF. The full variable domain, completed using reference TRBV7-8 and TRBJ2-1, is GAGVSQSPRYKVAKRGQDVALRCDPISGHVSLFWYQQALGQGPEFLTYFQNEAQLDKSGLPSDRFFAERPEGSVSTLKIQRTQQEDSAVYLCASSSNPRASTGEQFFGPGTRLTVL.

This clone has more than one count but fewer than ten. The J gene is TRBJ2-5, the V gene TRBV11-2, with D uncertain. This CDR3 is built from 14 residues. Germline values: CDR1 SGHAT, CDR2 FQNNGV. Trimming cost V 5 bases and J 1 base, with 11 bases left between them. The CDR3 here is CASSPDGLQETQYF. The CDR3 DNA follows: TGTGCCAGCAGCCCGGACGGCCTCCAAGAGACCCAGTACTTC.

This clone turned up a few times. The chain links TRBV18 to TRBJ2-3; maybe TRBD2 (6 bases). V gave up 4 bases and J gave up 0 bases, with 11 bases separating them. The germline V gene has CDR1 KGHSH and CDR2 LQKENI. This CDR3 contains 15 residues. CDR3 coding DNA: TGTGCCAGCTCACTCGAGGGGACTAGCACAGATACGCAGTATTTT. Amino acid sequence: CASSLEGTSTDTQYF.

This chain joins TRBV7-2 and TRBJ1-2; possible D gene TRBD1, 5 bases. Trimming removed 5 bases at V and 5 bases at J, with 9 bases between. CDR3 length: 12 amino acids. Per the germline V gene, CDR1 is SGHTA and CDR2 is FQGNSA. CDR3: CASSAPGYGYTF. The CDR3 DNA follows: TGTGCCAGCAGCGCGCCAGGGTATGGCTACACCTTC. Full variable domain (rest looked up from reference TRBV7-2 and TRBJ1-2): GAGVSQSPSNKVTEKGKDVELRCDPISGHTALYWYRQSLGQGLEFLIYFQGNSAPDKSGLPSDRFSAERTGGSVSTLTIQRTQQEDSAVYLCASSAPGYGYTFGSGTRLTVV.

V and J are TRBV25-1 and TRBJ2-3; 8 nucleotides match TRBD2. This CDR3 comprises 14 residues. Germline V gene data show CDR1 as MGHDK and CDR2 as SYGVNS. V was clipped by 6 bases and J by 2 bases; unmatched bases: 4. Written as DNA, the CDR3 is TGTGCCAGCAGACTAGCGGAGGTCACAGATACGCAGTATTTT. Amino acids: CASRLAEVTDTQYF.

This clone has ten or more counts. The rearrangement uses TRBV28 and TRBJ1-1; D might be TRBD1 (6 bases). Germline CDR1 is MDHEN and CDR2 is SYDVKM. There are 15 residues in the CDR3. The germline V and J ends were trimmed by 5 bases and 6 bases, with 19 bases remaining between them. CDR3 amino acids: CASSQLAREGAEAFF. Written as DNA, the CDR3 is TGTGCCAGCAGTCAGCTCGCCCGGGAGGGGGCTGAAGCTTTCTTT. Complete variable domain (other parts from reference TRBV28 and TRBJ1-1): DVKVTQSSRYLVKRTGEKVFLECVQDMDHENMFWYRQDPGLGLRLIYFSYDVKMKEKGDIPEGYSVSREKKERFSLILESASTNQTSMYLCASSQLAREGAEAFFGQGTRLTVV.

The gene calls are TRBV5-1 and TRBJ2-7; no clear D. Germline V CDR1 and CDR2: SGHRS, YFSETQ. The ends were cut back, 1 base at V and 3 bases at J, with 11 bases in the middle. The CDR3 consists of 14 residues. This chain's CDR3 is CASSLLKGGYEQYF. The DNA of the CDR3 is TGCGCCAGCAGCTTGCTTAAGGGTGGCTACGAGCAGTACTTC. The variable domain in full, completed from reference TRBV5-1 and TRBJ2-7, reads KAGVTQTPRYLIKTRGQQVTLSCSPISGHRSVSWYQQTPGQGLQFLFEYFSETQRNKGNFPGRFSGRQFSNSRSEMNVSTLELGDSALYLCASSLLKGGYEQYFGPGTRLTVT.

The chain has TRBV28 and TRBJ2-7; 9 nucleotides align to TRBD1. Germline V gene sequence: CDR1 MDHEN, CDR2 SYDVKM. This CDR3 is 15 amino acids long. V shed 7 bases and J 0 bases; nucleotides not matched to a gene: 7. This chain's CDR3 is CASTPGDRDSYEQYF. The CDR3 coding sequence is TGTGCCAGCACTCCTGGGGACAGGGACTCCTACGAGCAGTACTTC.

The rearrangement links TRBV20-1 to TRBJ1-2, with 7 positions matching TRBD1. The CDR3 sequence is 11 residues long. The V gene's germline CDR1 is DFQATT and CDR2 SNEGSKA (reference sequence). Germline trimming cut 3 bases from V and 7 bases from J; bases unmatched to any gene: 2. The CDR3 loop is CSASDRVGYTF. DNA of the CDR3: TGCAGTGCTAGCGACAGGGTTGGCTACACCTTC.

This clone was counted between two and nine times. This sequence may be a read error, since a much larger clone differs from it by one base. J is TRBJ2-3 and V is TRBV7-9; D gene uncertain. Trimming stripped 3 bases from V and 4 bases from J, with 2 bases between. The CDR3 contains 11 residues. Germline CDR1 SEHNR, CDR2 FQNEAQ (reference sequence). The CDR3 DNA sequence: TGTGCCAGCAGCTTCTCAGATACGCAGTATTTT. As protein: CASSFSDTQYF.

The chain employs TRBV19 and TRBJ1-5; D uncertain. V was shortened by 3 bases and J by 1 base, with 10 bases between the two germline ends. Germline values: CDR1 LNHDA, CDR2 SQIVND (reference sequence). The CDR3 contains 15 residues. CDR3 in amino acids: CASSIPGSSNQPQHF. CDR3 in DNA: TGTGCCAGTAGTATTCCGGGTTCGAGCAATCAGCCCCAGCATTTT.

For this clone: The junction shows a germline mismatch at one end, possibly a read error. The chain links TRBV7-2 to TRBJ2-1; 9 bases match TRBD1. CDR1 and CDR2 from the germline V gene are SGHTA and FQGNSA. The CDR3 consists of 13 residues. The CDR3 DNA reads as TGTGCCAGCAGCTTAGAGGGACAGGGTGAGAAGTTCTTC. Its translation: CASSLEGQGEKFF.

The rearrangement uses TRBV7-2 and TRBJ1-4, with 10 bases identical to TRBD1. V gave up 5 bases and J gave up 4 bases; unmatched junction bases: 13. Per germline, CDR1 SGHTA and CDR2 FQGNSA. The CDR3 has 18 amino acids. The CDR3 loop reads CASSPRTGGISINEKLFF. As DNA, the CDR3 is TGTGCCAGCAGCCCGCGGACAGGGGGTATCTCAATTAATGAAAAACTGTTTTTT.

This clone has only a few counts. The DNA of the CDR3 is TGTGCCAGCAGTTGGGGCGACGGAGGTTATGGCTACACCTTC. Encoded protein: CASSWGDGGYGYTF. V and J are TRBV28 and TRBJ1-2; D might be TRBD1 (5 bases). This CDR3 has 14 residues. V lost 4 bases to trimming and J lost 5 bases, with 14 bases between them. Per the germline V gene, CDR1 is MDHEN and CDR2 is SYDVKM.

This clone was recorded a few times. The CDR3 nucleotides read TGTGCCAGCCGAGAAAGACTAGCGGGAGATTCAGCCAAAAACATTCAGTACTTC. The encoded protein is CASRERLAGDSAKNIQYF. This chain uses TRBV2 with TRBJ2-4, with 12 bases lining up with TRBD2. Looked up from germline, CDR1 is SNHLY and CDR2 is FYNNEI. The CDR3 length is 18 residues. V dropped 8 bases and J dropped 0; count of bases not matched to a gene: 11.

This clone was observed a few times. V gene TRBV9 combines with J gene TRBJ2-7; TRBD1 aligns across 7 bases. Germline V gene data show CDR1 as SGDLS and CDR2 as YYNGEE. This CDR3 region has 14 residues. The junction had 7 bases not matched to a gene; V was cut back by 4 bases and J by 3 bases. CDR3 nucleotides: TGTGCCAGCAGCCCCACGGACAGGTTCTACGAGCAGTACTTC. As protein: CASSPTDRFYEQYF.